The clone carrying this T cell receptor beta chain was detected a few times. The antigen is not known. This entry comes from a study of blood T cells in healthy people across ages. Study outcomes and limitations: Diversity was higher, and naive CD4+ cells more numerous, in long-lived donors than in aged donors.

The CDR3 runs 15 residues. Trimming cost V 6 bases and J 10 bases, with 21 bases left between them. A second PCR of 7 to 11 cycles used a sample-barcoded 5' primer and a J-beta primer mix. From the 5' RACE reads, TCRdb called clonotypes with MiXCR, one entry per CDR3 protein. This table holds roughly 790,000 distinct CDR3 sequences, more than 40% found once. V gene TRBV12-3 or TRBV12-4 combines with J gene TRBJ1-4; a possible D gene is TRBD1 (5 bases). The clonotype comes from a woman aged 60-75 years in good health. The sequenced sample was blood. The CDR3 here is CASSPIDRWSGKLFF. The CDR3 nucleotides are TGTGCCAGCAGCCCTATCGACAGATGGAGTGGAAAACTGTTTTTT.